This T cell receptor beta chain was identified in a study of blood T cells in healthy people across ages. The germline CDR1 and CDR2 sequences are SGHTA and FQGNSA. Trimming took off 1 base at V and 7 bases at J, with 13 bases between the two ends. CDR3 length: 14 amino acids. This clonotype was counted a few times. Primers used in a second PCR of roughly 7 to 12 cycles were a sample-barcoded 5' primer and a J-beta primer mix. TCRdb used MiXCR to reprocess the 5' RACE reads, holding one entry per CDR3 protein. Here the sample spans 650,000 to 800,000 distinct CDR3 sequences, more than 40% being singletons.

The material sequenced was blood. The rearrangement uses TRBV7-2 and TRBJ1-2; D is unclear. The sequence came from a man aged 55 to 70 in good health. The CDR3 region is CASSLGSPGSGYTF. The CDR3 DNA reads TGTGCCAGCAGCTTAGGAAGCCCAGGCTCTGGCTACACCTTC.